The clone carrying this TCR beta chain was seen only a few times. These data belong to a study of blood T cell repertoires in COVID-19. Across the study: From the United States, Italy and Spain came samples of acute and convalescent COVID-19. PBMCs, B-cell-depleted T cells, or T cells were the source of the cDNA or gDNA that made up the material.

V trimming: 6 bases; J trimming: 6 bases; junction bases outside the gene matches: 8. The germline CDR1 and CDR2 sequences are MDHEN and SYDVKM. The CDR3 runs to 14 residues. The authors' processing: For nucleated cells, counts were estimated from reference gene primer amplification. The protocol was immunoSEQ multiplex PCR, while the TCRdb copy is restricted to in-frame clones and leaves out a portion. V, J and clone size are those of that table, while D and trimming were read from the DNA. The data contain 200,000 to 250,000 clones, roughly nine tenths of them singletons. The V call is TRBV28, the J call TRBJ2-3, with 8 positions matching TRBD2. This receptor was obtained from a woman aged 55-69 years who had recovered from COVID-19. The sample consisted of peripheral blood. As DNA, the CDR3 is TGTGCCAGCAGGATAGCGGGGCGTGCGGATACGCAGTATTTT. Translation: CASRIAGRADTQYF.